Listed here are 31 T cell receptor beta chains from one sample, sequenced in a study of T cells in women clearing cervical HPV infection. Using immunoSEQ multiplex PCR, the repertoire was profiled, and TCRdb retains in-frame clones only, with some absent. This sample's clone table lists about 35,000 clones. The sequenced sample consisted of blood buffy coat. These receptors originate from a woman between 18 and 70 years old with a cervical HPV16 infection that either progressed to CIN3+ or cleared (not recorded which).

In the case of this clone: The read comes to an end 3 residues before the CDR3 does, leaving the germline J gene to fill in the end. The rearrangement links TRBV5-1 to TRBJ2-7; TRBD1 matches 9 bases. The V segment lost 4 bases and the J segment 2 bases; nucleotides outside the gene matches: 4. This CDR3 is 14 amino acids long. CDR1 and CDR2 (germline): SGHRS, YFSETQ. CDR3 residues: CASSAGTGPYEQYF. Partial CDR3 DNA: TGCGCCAGCAGCGCCGGGACAGGGCCCTACGAG.

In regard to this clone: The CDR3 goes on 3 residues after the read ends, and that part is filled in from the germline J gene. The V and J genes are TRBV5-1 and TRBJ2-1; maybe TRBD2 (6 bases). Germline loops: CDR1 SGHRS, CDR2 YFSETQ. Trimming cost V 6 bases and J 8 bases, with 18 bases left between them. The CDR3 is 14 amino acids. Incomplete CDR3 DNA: TGCGCCAGCAAGGAGTTCCGGGGGTCATATGAG. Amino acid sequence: CASKEFRGSYE. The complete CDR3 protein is CASKEFRGSYEQFF.

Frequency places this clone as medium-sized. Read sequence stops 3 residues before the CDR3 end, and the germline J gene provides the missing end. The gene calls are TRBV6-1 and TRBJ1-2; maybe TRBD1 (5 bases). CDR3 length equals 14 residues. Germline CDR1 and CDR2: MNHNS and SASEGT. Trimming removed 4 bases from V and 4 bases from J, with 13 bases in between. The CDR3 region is CASSVVQGLYGYTF. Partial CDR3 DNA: TGTGCCAGCAGTGTCGTGCAGGGTCTCTATGGC.

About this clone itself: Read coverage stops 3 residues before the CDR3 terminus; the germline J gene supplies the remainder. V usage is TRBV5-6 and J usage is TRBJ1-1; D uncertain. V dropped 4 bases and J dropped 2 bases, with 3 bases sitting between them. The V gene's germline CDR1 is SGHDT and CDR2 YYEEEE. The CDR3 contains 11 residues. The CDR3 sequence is CASSLNTEAFF. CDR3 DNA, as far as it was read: TGTGCCAGCAGCCTTAACACTGAA.

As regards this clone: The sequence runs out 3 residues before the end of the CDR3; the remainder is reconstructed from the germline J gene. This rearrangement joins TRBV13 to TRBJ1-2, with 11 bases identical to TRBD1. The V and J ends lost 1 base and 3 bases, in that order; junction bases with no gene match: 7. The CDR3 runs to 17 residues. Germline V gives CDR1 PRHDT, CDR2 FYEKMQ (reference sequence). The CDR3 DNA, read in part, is TGTGCCAGCAGCTTAGAGGGACAGGGGGATCGGGACTATGGC. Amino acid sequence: CASSLEGQGDRDYG. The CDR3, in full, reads CASSLEGQGDRDYGYTF.

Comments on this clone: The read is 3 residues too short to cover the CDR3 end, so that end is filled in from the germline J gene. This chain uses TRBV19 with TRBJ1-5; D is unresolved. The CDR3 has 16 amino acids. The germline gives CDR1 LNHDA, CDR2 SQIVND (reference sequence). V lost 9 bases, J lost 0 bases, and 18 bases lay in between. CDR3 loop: CASGGDSGNSNQPQHF. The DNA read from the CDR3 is TGTGCCAGCGGCGGGGATTCGGGTAATAGCAATCAGCCC.

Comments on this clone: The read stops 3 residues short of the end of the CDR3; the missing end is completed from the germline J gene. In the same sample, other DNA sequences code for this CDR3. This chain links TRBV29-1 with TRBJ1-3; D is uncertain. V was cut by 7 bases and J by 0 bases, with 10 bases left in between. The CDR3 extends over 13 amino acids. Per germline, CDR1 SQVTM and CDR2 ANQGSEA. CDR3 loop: CSGATSSGNTIYF. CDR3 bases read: TGCAGCGGCGCGACAAGCTCTGGAAACACC.

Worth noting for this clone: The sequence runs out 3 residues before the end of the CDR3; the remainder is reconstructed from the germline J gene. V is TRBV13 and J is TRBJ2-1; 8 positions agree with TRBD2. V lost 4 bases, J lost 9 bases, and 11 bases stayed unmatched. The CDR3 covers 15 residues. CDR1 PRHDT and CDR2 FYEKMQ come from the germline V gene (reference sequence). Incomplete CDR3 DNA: TGTGCCAGCAGCTCCCCCGGGACTAGGGTCAGTGAG. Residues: CASSSPGTRVSE. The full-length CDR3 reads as CASSSPGTRVSEQFF.

Incomplete CDR3 DNA: TGTGCCAGCAGCGGGACTAGCGAGAACACCGGGGAG. It encodes CASSGTSENTGE. The complete CDR3 reads CASSGTSENTGELFF. The gene calls are TRBV2 and TRBJ2-2; TRBD2 aligns across 10 bases. The read falls 3 residues short of the CDR3 end, and the missing part is taken from the germline J gene. There are 15 residues in the CDR3. Germline V gene sequence: CDR1 SNHLY, CDR2 FYNNEI. Trimming at V came to 6 bases and at J to 1 base, leaving 2 bases not matched to a gene.

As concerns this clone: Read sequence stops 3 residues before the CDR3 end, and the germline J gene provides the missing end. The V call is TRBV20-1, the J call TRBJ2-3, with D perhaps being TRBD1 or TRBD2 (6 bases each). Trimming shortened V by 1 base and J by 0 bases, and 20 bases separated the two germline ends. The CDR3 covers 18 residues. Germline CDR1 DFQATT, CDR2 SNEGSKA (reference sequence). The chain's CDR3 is CSARGPEGHTPSTDTQYF. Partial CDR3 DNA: TGCAGTGCTAGAGGGCCGGAGGGACACACCCCTAGCACAGATACG.

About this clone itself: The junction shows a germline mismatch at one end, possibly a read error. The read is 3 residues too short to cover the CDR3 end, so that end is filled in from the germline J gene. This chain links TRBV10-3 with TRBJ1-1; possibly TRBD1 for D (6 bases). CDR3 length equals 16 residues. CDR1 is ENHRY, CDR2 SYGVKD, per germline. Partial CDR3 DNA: TGTGCCATCATGGTTGGCAGGGGAGAGGTTGGCACTGAC. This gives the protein CAIMVGRGEVGTD. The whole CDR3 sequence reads CAIMVGRGEVGTDAFF.

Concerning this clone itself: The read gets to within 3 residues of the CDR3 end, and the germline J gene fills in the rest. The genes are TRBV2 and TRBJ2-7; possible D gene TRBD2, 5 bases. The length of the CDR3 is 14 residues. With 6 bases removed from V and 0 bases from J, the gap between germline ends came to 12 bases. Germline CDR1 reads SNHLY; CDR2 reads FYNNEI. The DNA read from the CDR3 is TGTGCCAGCAGATTAGCGCCAAGCTCCTACGAG. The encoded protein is CASRLAPSSYE. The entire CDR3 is CASRLAPSSYEQYF.

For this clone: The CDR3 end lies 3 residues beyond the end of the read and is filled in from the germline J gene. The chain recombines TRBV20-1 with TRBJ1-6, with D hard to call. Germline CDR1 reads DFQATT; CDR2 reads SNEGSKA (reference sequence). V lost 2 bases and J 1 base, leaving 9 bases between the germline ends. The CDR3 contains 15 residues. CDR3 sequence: CSARSTRSYNSPLHF. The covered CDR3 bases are TGCAGTGCTAGAAGCACCCGGTCCTATAATTCACCC.

The chain's CDR3 is CASIPGQGDYGYTF. The sequenced CDR3 bases are TGTGCCAGTATTCCGGGACAGGGGGACTATGGC. The V gene is TRBV19, the J gene TRBJ1-2; 11 bases agree with TRBD1. The read is 3 residues too short to cover the CDR3 end, so that end is filled in from the germline J gene. The CDR3 is 14 residues long. V was pared by 7 bases and J by 3 bases, with 4 bases of the junction left unmatched. CDR1 and CDR2 from the germline V gene are LNHDA and SQIVND (reference sequence).

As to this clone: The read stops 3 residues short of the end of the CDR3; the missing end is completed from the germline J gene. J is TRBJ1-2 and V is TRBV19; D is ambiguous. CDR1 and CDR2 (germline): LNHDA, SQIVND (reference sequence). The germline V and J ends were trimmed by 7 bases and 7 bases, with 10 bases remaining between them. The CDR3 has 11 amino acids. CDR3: CASKTELGYTF. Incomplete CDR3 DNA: TGTGCCAGTAAAACAGAGCTTGGC.

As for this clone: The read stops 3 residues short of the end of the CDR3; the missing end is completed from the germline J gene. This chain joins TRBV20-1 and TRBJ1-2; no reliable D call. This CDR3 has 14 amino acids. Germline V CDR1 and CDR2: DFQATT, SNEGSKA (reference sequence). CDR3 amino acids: CSAVPAASVMRYTF. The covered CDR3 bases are TGCAGTGCTGTCCCCGCGGCCAGCGTTATGCGC.

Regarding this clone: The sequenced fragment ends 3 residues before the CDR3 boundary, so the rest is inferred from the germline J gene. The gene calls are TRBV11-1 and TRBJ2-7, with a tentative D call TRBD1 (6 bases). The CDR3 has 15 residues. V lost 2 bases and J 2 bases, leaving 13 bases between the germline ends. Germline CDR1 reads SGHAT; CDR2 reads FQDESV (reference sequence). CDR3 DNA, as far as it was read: TGTGCCAGCAGCTTAAAATGGGGGCCTCCCTACGAG. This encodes CASSLKWGPPYE. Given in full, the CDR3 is CASSLKWGPPYEQYF.

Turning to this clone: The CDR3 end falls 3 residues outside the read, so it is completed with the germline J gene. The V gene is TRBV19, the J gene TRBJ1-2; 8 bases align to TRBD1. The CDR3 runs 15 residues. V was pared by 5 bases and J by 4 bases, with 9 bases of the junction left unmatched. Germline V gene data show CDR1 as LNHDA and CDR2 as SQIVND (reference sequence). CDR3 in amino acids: CASSLPGQDSYGYTF. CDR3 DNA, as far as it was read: TGTGCCAGTAGTCTCCCGGGACAGGACTCCTATGGC.

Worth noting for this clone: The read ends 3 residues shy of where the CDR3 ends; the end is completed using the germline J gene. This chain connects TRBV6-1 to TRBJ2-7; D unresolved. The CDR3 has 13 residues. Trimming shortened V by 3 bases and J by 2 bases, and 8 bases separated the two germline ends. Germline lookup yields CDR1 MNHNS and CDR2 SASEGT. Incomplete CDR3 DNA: TGTGCCAGCAGTGACGGGTCTACCTACGAG. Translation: CASSDGSTYE. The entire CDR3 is CASSDGSTYEQYF.

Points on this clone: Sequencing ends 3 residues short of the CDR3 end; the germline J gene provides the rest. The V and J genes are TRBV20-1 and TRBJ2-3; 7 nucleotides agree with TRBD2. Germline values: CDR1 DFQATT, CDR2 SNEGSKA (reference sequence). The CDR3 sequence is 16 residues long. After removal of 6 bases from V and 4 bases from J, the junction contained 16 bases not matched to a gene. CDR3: CSARPGTTPTPDTQYF. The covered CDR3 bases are TGCAGTGCCCGCCCCGGGACTACCCCCACCCCAGATACG.

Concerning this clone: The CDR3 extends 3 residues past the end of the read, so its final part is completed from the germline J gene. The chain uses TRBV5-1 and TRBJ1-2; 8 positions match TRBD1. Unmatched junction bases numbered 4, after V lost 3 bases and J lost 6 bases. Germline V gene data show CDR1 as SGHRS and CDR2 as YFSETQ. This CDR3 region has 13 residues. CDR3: CASSYRGADGYTF. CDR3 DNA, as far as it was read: TGCGCCAGCAGCTACAGGGGGGCGGATGGC.

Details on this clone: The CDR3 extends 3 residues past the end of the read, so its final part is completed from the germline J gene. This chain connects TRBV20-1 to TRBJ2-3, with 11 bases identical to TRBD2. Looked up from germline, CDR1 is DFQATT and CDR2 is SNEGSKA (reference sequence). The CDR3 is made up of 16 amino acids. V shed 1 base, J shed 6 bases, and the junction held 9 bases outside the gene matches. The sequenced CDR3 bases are TGCAGTGCTAGAGGTGGGACTAGCGGTCCATTCGATACG. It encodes CSARGGTSGPFDT. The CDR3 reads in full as CSARGGTSGPFDTQYF.

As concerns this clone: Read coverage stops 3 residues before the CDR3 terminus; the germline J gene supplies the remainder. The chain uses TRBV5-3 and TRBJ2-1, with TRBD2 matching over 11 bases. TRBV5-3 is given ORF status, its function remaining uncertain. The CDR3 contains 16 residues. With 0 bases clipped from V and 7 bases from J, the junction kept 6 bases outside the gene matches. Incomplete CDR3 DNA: TGTGCCAGAAGCTTGGTCCTAGCGGGAGGTCGAAATGAG. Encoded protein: CARSLVLAGGRNE. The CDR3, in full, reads CARSLVLAGGRNEQFF.

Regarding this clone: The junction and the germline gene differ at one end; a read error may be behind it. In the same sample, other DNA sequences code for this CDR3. The CDR3 DNA, read in part, is TGTGCCAGCAGTGAAGTCAGCTGGACAGGGAACGGAAACACG. Its translation is CASSEVSWTGNGNT. The complete CDR3 sequence is CASSEVSWTGNGNTIYF. V and J are TRBV6-1 and TRBJ1-3; 8 positions agree with TRBD1. Coverage ceases 3 residues before the CDR3 finishes, and the germline J gene fills in the end. Per germline, CDR1 MNHNS and CDR2 SASEGT. CDR3 length: 17 amino acids.

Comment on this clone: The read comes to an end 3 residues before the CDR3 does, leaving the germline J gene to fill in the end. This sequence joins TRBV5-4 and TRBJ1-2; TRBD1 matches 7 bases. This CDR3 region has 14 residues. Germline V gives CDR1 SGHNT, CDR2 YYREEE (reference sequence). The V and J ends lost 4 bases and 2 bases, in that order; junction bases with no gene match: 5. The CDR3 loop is CASSAGGLNYGYTF. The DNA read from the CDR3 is TGTGCCAGCAGCGCAGGGGGGCTAAACTATGGC.

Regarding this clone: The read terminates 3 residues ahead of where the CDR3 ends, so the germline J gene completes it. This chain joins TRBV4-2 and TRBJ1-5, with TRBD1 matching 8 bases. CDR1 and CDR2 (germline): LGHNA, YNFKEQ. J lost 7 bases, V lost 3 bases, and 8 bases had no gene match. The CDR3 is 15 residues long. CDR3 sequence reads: CASSHPGQGGQPQHF. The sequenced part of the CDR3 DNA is TGTGCCAGCAGCCATCCCGGACAGGGAGGCCAGCCC.

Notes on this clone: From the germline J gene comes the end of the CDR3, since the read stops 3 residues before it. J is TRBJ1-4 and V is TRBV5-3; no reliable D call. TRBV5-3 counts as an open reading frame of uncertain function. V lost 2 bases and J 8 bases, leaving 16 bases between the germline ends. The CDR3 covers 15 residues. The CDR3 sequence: CARSFEDSREEKLFF. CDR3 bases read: TGTGCCAGAAGCTTCGAGGACTCCCGGGAAGAAAAA.

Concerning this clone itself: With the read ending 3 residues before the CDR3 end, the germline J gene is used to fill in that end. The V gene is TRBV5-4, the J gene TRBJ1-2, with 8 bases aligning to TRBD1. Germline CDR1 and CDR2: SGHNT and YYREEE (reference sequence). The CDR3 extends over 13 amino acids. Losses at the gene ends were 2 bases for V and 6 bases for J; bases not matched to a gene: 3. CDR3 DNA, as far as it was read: TGTGCCAGCAGCTTCTCAGGGGGCAATGGC. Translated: CASSFSGGNG. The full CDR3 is CASSFSGGNGYTF.

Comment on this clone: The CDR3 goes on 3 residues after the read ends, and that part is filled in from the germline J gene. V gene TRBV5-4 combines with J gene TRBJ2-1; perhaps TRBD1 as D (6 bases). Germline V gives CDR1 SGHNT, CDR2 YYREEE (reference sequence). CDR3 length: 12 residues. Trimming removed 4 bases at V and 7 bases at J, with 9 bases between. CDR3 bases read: TGTGCCAGCAGCCAAGGGGGAAATGAG. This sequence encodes CASSQGGNE. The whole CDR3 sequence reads CASSQGGNEQFF.

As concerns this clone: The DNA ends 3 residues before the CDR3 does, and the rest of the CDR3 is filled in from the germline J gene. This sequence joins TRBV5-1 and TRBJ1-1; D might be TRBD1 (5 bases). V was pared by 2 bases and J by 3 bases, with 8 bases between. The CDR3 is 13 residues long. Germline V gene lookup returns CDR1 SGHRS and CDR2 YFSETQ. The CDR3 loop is CASSFDSDTEAFF. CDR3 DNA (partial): TGCGCCAGCAGCTTTGACAGCGACACTGAA. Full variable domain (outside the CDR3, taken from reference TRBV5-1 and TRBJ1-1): KAGVTQTPRYLIKTRGQQVTLSCSPISGHRSVSWYQQTPGQGLQFLFEYFSETQRNKGNFPGRFSGRQFSNSRSEMNVSTLELGDSALYLCASSFDSDTEAFFGQGTRLTVV.

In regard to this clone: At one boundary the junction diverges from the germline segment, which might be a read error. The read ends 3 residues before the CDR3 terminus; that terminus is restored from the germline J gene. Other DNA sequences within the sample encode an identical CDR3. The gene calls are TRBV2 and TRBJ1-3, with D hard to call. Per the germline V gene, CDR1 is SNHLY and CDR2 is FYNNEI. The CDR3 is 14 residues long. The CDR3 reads CASSDQRTGNTIYF. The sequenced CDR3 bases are TGTGCCAGCAGTGACCAGAGGACTGGAAACACA.